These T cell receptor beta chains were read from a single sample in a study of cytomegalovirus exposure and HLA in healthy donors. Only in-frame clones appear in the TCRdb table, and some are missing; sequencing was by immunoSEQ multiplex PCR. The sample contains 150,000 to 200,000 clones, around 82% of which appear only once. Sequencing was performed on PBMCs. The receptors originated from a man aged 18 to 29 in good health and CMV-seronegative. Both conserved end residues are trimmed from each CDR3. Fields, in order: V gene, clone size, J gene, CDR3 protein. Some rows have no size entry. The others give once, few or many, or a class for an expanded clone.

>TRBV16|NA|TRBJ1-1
ASSKQGSDTEAF
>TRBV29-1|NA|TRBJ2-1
SVDPSGGNEQF
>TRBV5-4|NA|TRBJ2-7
ASSFAGLAEYEQY
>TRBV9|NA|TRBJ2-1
ASSVGPGGRPYNEQF
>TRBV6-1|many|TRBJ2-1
ASSVISGGSDEQF
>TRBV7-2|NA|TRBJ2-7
ASSLEPGYEQY
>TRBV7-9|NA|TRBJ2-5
ASRSGQGETQY
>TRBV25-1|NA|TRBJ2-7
ASSDPTGPSGEQY
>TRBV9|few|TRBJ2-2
ASSVGGRLNTGELF
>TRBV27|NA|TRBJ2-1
ASTSQGASIEQF
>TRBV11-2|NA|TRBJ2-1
ASSLDGLAGGLEQF
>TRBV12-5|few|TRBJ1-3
ASGLGAPVSGNTIY